These 9 T cell receptor beta chains were all obtained from the same sample, sequenced in a study of beta chain features in type 1 diabetes. The sequenced template was cDNA made from the entire isolated RNA. Profiling relied on immunoSEQ multiplex PCR, and the TCRdb table lists in-frame clones only, not all of them. The data show 300,000 or so clones, about 13% seen once. Whole-study results and caveats: Moderate but significant shortening of TCRB CDR3s was recorded in all four CD4+ subsets from Type 1 diabetes patients.

These receptors are not linked to any known antigen. Sequencing used naive CD4+ T cells from blood. These receptors were collected from a man aged 25 to 40 with type 1 diabetes.

This clone was seen a few times. V is TRBV21-1 and J is TRBJ2-1; TRBD2 is the table's D call, not checked against the DNA. TRBV21-1 is classified as a pseudogene. This CDR3 is 10 amino acids long. The CDR3 DNA sequence: TGTGCCACCGGTAGAGATGAGCAGTTCTTC. It is translated as CATGRDEQFF.

The chain couples TRBV5-1 to TRBJ2-5; 10 positions agree with TRBD2. The DNA end is a closer match to TRBJ2-7, so the J assignment may be wrong. This CDR3 spans 15 amino acids. The germline CDR1 and CDR2 sequences are SGHRS and YFSETQ. Here the CDR3 reads CASSLGTSGFYEQYF. The CDR3 DNA follows: TGCGCCAGCAGCTTGGGGACTAGCGGATTCTACGAGCAGTACTTC.

The rearrangement uses TRBV6-6 and TRBJ2-7; 9 bases line up with TRBD1. J was trimmed by 2 bases and V by 6 bases; bases with no gene match: 8. The CDR3 spans 15 residues. The germline CDR1 and CDR2 sequences are MNHNY and SVGAGI (reference sequence). The CDR3 here is CASRSGQGTPYEQYF. The CDR3 nucleotides read TGTGCCAGCAGAAGTGGACAGGGGACGCCCTACGAGCAGTACTTC.

The chain is built from TRBV10-3 and TRBJ2-3; 9 nucleotides match TRBD1. Germline V gene lookup returns CDR1 ENHRY and CDR2 SYGVKD. The CDR3 loop spans 16 amino acids. With V trimmed by 0 bases and J by 6 bases, 7 bases remained unmatched. The CDR3 here is CAISESTGQGLDTQYF. The CDR3 DNA reads TGTGCCATCAGTGAGTCGACTGGACAGGGGTTGGATACGCAGTATTTT.

The V gene is TRBV29-1, the J gene TRBJ2-5, with D perhaps TRBD1 (6 bases). Germline CDR1 SQVTM, CDR2 ANQGSEA. This CDR3 has 15 residues. V lost 7 bases and J lost 5, with 23 bases in between. CDR3 amino acids: CSAAAGVTMGETQYF. CDR3 sequence (DNA): TGCAGCGCGGCGGCAGGGGTTACTATGGGGGAGACCCAGTACTTC.

This clone has only a few counts. The V call is TRBV4-2, the J call TRBJ2-3; D is possibly TRBD2 (6 bases). The CDR3 is 17 residues long. CDR1 and CDR2 from the germline V gene are LGHNA and YNFKEQ. V lost 0 bases and J 1 base, leaving 14 bases between the germline ends. In nucleotides, the CDR3 is TGTGCCAGCAGCCAAGATGAAATAGGGACTCGCACAGATACGCAGTATTTT. It yields the protein CASSQDEIGTRTDTQYF.

The chain recombines TRBV11-1 with TRBJ2-1; 11 bases agree with TRBD1. With V trimmed by 5 bases and J by 6 bases, 6 bases remained unmatched. Germline V gene data show CDR1 as SGHAT and CDR2 as FQDESV (reference sequence). The CDR3 contains 15 residues. CDR3 amino acids: CASSPGTGGRNEQFF. The CDR3, as DNA: TGTGCCAGCAGCCCGGGGACAGGGGGACGCAATGAGCAGTTCTTC. The variable domain in full, with the rest retrieved from reference TRBV11-1 and TRBJ2-1, is EAEVAQSPRYKITEKSQAVAFWCDPISGHATLYWYRQILGQGPELLVQFQDESVVDDSQLPKDRFSAERLKGVDSTLKIQPAELGDSAMYLCASSPGTGGRNEQFFGPGTRLTVL.

This chain joins TRBV27 and TRBJ1-5; D gene ambiguous. V lost 5 bases to trimming and J lost 4 bases, with 9 bases between them. Germline values: CDR1 MNHEY, CDR2 SMNVEV (reference sequence). This CDR3 has 13 amino acids. CDR3 DNA sequence: TGTGCCAGCAGTCCGAGGGTGAATCAGCCCCAGCATTTT. Encoded protein: CASSPRVNQPQHF.

The chain recombines TRBV9 with TRBJ2-1, with a tentative D call TRBD1 (5 bases). This CDR3 comprises 15 residues. The V end lost 1 base, the J end lost 4 bases, and 12 bases lay between the germline ends. In germline, CDR1 is SGDLS, CDR2 YYNGEE. CDR3 sequence: CASSVRPQGYNEQFF. CDR3 in DNA: TGTGCCAGCAGCGTAAGACCCCAGGGTTACAATGAGCAGTTCTTC.